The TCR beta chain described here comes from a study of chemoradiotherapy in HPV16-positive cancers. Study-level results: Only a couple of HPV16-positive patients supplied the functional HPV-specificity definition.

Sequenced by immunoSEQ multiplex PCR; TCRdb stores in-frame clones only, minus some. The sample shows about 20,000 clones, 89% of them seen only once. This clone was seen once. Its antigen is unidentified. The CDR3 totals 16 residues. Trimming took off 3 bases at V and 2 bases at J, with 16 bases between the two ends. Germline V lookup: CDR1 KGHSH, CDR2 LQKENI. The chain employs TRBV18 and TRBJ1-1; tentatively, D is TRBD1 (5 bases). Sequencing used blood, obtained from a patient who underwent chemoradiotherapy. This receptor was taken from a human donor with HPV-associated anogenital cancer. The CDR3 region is CASSPLTWGGNTEAFF. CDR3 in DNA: TGTGCCAGCTCACCCTTGACCTGGGGCGGAAACACTGAAGCTTTCTTT. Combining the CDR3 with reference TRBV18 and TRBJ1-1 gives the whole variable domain NAGVMQNPRHLVRRRGQEARLRCSPMKGHSHVYWYRQLPEEGLKFMVYLQKENIIDESGMPKERFSAEFPKEGPSILRIQQVVRGDSAAYFCASSPLTWGGNTEAFFGQGTRLTVV.